These 13 T cell receptor beta chains originate from one sample sequenced in a study of hypomethylating agent response in myelodysplastic syndrome (dated by TCRdb to about 2021). Library construction relied on the immunoSEQ multiplex PCR assay. TCRdb obtained this table from immuneACCESS and retained in-frame rearrangements with V and J assigned. These tables miss some clones; where compared with another copy, unresolved V genes account for less than half of the shortfall, and the remainder is unexplained. The sample table holds roughly 1,200 clones, of which approximately 87% were seen once. Roughly 17% of the sample goes to the ten largest clones. The source was bone marrow, collected before or after starting hypomethylating agent treatment for myelodysplastic syndrome (not recorded which). Every receptor here comes from a human donor with myelodysplastic syndrome.

The J gene is TRBJ1-2, the V gene TRBV6-5; the match to TRBD1 covers 8 bases. With V trimmed by 0 bases and J by 2 bases, 2 bases remained unmatched. The CDR3 consists of 15 residues. Germline V gives CDR1 MNHEY, CDR2 SVGAGI. In DNA, the CDR3 is TGTGCCAGCAGTTACTCAGGACAGGGAAACTATGGCTACACCTTC. Protein: CASSYSGQGNYGYTF.

The chain joins TRBV2 to TRBJ2-5, with D perhaps TRBD1 or TRBD2 (5 bases each). The better agreement between TRBJ2-7 and the DNA end casts doubt on the J call. This CDR3 is built from 13 residues. The germline gives CDR1 SNHLY, CDR2 FYNNEI. The CDR3 DNA sequence: TGTGCAGCCACAGGACTTGACTCCTACGAGCAGTACTTC. It codes for CAATGLDSYEQYF.

The chain links TRBV6-1 to TRBJ1-5, with 10 nucleotides matching TRBD1. Germline V gene lookup returns CDR1 MNHNS and CDR2 SASEGT. Trimming removed 1 base from V and 7 bases from J; junction bases left unmatched: 7. This CDR3 is 16 amino acids long. Written as DNA, the CDR3 is TGTGCCAGCAGTGAAGGGACAGGGGGGTTTCGGCAGCCCCAGCATTTT. The encoded protein is CASSEGTGGFRQPQHF.

V and J are TRBV7-3 and TRBJ2-1; TRBD2 aligns across 7 bases. CDR1 SGHTA and CDR2 FQGTGA come from the germline V gene. CDR3 length equals 14 residues. Trimming at V came to 2 bases and at J to 9 bases, leaving 7 bases not matched to a gene. The CDR3 spells CASSLGGGGSEQFF. DNA for the CDR3: TGTGCCAGCAGCTTAGGCGGCGGGGGAAGTGAGCAGTTCTTC.

J is TRBJ2-5 and V is TRBV19; the D is unclear. Germline CDR1 is LNHDA and CDR2 is SQIVND (reference sequence). V was trimmed by 1 base and J by 3 bases, leaving 6 bases between them. There are 13 residues in the CDR3. CDR3: CASSIGLKETQYF. The CDR3, as DNA: TGTGCCAGTAGTATAGGACTCAAAGAGACCCAGTACTTC.

V usage is TRBV4-1 and J usage is TRBJ2-2; D uncertain. With 9 bases removed from V and 3 bases from J, the gap between germline ends came to 14 bases. This CDR3 region has 14 residues. The germline CDR1 and CDR2 sequences are MGHRA and YSYEKL. The CDR3 DNA is TGCGCCAGTTGCCCCTCTCGGGACACCGGGGAGCTGTTTTTT. The encoded protein is CASCPSRDTGELFF.

V gene TRBV4-3 combines with J gene TRBJ2-5; 7 bases agree with TRBD1. The end of the DNA is better explained by TRBJ2-7, so the J call may be wrong. CDR3 length equals 14 residues. In germline, CDR1 is LGHNA, CDR2 YSLEER. The DNA for the CDR3 is TGCGCCAGCAGCCAGGACCAGACAGGGTTCGAGCAGTACTTC. Its translation: CASSQDQTGFEQYF.

This clone was counted between two and nine times. CDR3 protein: CASSLIPLNTEAFF. As DNA, the CDR3 is TGTGCCAGCAGCTTGATCCCCTTGAACACTGAAGCTTTCTTT. This chain links TRBV5-4 with TRBJ1-1, with D unclear. Trimming cost V 1 base and J 0 bases, with 7 bases left between them. The CDR3 consists of 14 residues. Per the germline V gene, CDR1 is SGHNT and CDR2 is YYREEE (reference sequence).

The chain carries TRBV5-5 and TRBJ1-4; D call uncertain. CDR3 length: 13 amino acids. The germline V gene has CDR1 SGHKS and CDR2 YYEKEE (reference sequence). Trimming stripped 0 bases from V and 8 bases from J, with 8 bases between. The CDR3 loop reads CASSLDSQEKLFF. Written as DNA, the CDR3 is TGTGCCAGCAGCTTGGACAGTCAGGAAAAACTGTTTTTT.

In DNA, the CDR3 is TGTGCCAGTGCCCCTCAGGGAGGTACGCAGTATTTT. It is translated as CASAPQGGTQYF. This sequence joins TRBV19 and TRBJ2-3; a weak D match, TRBD2 (6 bases). The CDR3 consists of 12 residues. With 8 bases removed from V and 8 bases from J, the gap between germline ends came to 14 bases. Germline V gives CDR1 LNHDA, CDR2 SQIVND (reference sequence).

The rearrangement links TRBV5-1 to TRBJ1-3; a possible D gene is TRBD1 (5 bases). The CDR3 loop spans 15 amino acids. Trimming took off 0 bases at V and 6 bases at J, with 13 bases between the two ends. The V gene's germline CDR1 is SGHRS and CDR2 YFSETQ. The CDR3 region has the DNA TGCGCCAGCAGCTTGGTTGGGGGACTAGAAAACACCATATATTTT. Its protein product is CASSLVGGLENTIYF.

CDR3 region: CASSLTGVMNTEAFF. For the CDR3, the DNA is TGTGCCAGCAGTTTGACAGGGGTCATGAACACTGAAGCTTTCTTT. This chain uses TRBV28 with TRBJ1-1; TRBD1 agrees at 8 bases. In germline, CDR1 is MDHEN, CDR2 SYDVKM. CDR3 length: 15 residues. Trimming removed 3 bases from V and 0 bases from J; junction bases left unmatched: 3.

This clone was counted a single time. V is TRBV29-1 and J is TRBJ2-5; D is perhaps TRBD1 or TRBD2 (5 bases each). V was cut by 1 base and J by 5 bases, with 17 bases left in between. The CDR3 totals 15 residues. Germline CDR1 SQVTM, CDR2 ANQGSEA. CDR3 amino acids: CSVEAPGGIGETQYF. CDR3 sequence (DNA): TGCAGCGTTGAAGCCCCTGGGGGAATTGGGGAGACCCAGTACTTC.